This T cell receptor (beta chain) comes out of a study of Ad26.COV2.S vaccination and SARS-CoV-2 variants. Stated treatment: some 20 received Ad26.COV2.S at low or high dose, single or two shots; about 5 received placebo; per-sample allocation not given. Following the first vaccine or placebo injection, samples were taken on day 63. Method: immunoSEQ multiplex PCR; TCRdb's copy keeps in-frame clones and lacks some. The sample lists 300,000 to 350,000 clones, roughly 90% seen once, with around 5% in the top ten. V lost 2 bases and J lost 2, with 11 bases in between. CDR1 is SGDLS and CDR2 is YYNGEE in the germline V gene. This CDR3 region has 14 residues.

The source is a person aged 18-60 years who received the Ad26.COV2.S COVID-19 vaccine or a placebo. The genes are TRBV9 and TRBJ2-7; D is possibly TRBD2 (6 bases). Sequencing used peripheral blood, obtained in a trial of Ad26.COV2.S vaccine versus placebo. Here the CDR3 reads CASSVSGLPYEQYF. CDR3 sequence (DNA): TGTGCCAGCAGCGTCTCGGGACTTCCCTACGAGCAGTACTTC.